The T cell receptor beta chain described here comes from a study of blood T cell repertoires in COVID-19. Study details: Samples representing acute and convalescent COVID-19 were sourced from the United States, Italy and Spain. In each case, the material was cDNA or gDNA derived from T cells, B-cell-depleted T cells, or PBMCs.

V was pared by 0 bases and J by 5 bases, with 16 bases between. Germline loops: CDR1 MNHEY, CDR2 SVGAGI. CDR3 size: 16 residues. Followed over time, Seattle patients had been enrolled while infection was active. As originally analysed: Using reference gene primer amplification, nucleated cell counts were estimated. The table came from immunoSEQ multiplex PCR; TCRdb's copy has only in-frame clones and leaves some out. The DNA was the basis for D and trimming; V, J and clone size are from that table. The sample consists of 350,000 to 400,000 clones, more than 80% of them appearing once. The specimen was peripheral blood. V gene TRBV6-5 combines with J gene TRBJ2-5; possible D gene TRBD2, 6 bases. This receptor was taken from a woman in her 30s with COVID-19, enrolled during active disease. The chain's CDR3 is CASSYSGRVGRETQYF. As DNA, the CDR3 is TGTGCCAGCAGTTACTCGGGGAGAGTGGGGAGGGAGACCCAGTACTTC.